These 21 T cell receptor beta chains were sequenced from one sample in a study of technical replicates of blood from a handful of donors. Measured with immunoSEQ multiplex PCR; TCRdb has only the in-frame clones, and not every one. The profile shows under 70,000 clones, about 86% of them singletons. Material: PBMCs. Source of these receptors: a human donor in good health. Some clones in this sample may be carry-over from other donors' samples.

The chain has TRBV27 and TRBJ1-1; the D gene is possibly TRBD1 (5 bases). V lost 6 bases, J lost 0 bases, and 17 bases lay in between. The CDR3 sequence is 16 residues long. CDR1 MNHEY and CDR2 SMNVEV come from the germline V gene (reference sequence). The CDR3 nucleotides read TGTGCCAGCAGCCCTTTGCGGGGGGGAGTGAACACTGAAGCTTTCTTT. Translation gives CASSPLRGGVNTEAFF.

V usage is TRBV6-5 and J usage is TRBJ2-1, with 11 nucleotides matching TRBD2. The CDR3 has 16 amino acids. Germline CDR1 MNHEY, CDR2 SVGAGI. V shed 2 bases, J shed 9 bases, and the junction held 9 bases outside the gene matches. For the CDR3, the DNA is TGTGCCAGCAGTTACCGGACTAGCGGGTCGTTCAGTGAGCAGTTCTTC. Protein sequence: CASSYRTSGSFSEQFF.

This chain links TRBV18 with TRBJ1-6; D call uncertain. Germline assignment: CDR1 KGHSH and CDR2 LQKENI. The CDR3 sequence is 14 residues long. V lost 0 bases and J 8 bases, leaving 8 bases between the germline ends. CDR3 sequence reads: CASSPPVPDSPLHF. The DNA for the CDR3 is TGTGCCAGCTCACCACCCGTTCCAGATTCACCCCTCCACTTT.

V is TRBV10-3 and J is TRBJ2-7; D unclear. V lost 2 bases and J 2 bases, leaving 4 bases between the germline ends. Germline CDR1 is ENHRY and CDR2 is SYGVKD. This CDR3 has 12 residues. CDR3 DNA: TGTGCCATCAGTGAGCACACCTACGAGCAGTACTTC. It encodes CAISEHTYEQYF.

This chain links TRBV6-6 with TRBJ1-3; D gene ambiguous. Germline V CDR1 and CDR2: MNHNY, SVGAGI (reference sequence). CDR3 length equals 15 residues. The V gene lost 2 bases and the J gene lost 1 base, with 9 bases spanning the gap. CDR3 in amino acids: CASSYERGSGNTIYF. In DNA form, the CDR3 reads TGTGCCAGCAGTTACGAGCGGGGATCTGGAAACACCATATATTTT.

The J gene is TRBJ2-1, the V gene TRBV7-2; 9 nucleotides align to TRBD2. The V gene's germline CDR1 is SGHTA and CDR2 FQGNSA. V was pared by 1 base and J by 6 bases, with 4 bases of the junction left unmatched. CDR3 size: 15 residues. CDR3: CASSLVGGGANEQFF. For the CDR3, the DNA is TGTGCCAGCAGCTTAGTTGGCGGGGGGGCCAATGAGCAGTTCTTC.

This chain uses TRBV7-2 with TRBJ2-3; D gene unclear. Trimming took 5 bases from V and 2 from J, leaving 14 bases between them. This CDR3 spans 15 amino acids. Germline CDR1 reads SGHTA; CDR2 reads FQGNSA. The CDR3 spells CASSRDFEYTDTQYF. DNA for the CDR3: TGTGCCAGCAGCCGCGACTTCGAGTACACAGATACGCAGTATTTT.

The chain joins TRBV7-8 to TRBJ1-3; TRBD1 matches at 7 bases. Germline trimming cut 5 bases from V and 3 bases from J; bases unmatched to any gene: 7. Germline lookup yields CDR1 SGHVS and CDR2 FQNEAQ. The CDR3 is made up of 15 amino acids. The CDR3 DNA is TGTGCCAGCAGCCTTATTGACAGGGTTGGAAACACCATATATTTT. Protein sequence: CASSLIDRVGNTIYF. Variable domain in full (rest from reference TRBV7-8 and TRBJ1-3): GAGVSQSPRYKVAKRGQDVALRCDPISGHVSLFWYQQALGQGPEFLTYFQNEAQLDKSGLPSDRFFAERPEGSVSTLKIQRTQQEDSAVYLCASSLIDRVGNTIYFGEGSWLTVV.

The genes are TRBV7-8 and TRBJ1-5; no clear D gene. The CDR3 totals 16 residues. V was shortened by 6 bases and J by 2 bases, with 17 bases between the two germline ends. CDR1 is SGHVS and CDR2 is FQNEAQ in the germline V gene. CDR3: CASRIGGRNGNQPQHF. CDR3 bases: TGTGCCAGCAGAATAGGAGGGAGAAATGGCAATCAGCCCCAGCATTTT.

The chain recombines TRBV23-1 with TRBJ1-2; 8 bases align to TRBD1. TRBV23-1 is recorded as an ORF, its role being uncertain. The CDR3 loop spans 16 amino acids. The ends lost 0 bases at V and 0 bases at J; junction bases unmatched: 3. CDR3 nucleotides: TGCGCCAGCAGTCAATCGCAGGGGGCGGCTAACTATGGCTACACCTTC. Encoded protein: CASSQSQGAANYGYTF.

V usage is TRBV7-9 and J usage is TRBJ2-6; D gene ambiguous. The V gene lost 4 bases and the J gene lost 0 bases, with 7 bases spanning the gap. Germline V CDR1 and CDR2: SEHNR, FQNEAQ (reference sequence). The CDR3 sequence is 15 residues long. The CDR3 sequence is CASSSVRSGANVLTF. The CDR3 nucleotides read TGTGCCAGCAGCTCAGTACGCTCTGGGGCCAACGTCCTGACTTTC. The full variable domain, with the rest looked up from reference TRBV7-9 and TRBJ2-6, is DTGVSQNPRHKITKRGQNVTFRCDPISEHNRLYWYRQTLGQGPEFLTYFQNEAQLEKSRLLSDRFSAERPKGSFSTLEIQRTEQGDSAMYLCASSSVRSGANVLTFGAGSRLTVL.

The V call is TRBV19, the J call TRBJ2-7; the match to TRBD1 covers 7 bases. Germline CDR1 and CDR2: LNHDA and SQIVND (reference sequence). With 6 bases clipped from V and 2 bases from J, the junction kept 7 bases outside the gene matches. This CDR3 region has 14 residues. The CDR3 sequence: CASRGTDTTYEQYF. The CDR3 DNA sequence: TGTGCCAGTAGGGGGACAGACACTACCTACGAGCAGTACTTC. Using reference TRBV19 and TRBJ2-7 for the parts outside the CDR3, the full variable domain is DGGITQSPKYLFRKEGQNVTLSCEQNLNHDAMYWYRQDPGQGLRLIYYSQIVNDFQKGDIAEGYSVSREKKESFPLTVTSAQKNPTAFYLCASRGTDTTYEQYFGPGTRLTVT.

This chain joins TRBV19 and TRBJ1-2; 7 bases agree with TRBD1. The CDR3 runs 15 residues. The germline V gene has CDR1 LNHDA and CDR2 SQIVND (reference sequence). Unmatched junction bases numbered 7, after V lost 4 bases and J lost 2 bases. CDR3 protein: CASSTLTGLNYGYTF. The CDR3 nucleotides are TGTGCCAGTAGTACTCTGACAGGGCTGAACTATGGCTACACCTTC.

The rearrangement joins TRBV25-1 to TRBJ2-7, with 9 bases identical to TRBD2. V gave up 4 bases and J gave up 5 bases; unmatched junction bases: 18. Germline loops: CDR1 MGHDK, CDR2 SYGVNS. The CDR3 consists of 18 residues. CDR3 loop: CASSGTWGSGSSLDEQYF. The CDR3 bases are TGTGCCAGCAGTGGGACCTGGGGTAGCGGGAGCTCGTTGGACGAGCAGTACTTC.

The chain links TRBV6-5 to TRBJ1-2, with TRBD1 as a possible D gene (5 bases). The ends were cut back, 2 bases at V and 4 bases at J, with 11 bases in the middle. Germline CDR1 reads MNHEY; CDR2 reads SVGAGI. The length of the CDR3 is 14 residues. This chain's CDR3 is CASSYRGSRYGYTF. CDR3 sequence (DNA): TGTGCCAGCAGTTACCGGGGGAGCCGCTATGGCTACACCTTC.

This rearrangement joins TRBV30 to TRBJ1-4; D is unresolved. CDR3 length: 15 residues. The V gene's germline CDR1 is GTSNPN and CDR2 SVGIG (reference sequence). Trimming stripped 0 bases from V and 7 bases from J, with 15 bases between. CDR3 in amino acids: CAWSVGPRGSEKLFF. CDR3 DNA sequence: TGTGCCTGGAGTGTAGGTCCCAGAGGGAGTGAAAAACTGTTTTTT.

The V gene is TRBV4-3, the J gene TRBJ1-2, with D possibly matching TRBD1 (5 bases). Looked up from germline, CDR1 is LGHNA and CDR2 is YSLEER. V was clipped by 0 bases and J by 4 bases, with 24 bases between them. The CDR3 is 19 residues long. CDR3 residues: CASSQDNLQGTNFRYGYTF. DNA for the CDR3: TGCGCCAGCAGCCAAGATAATCTGCAGGGCACGAACTTCCGCTATGGCTACACCTTC.

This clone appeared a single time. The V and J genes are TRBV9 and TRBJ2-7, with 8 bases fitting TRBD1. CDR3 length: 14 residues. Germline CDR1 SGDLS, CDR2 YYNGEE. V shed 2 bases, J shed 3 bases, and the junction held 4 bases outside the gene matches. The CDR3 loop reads CASSVHGTGYEQYF. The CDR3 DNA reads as TGTGCCAGCAGCGTCCACGGGACAGGCTACGAGCAGTACTTC.

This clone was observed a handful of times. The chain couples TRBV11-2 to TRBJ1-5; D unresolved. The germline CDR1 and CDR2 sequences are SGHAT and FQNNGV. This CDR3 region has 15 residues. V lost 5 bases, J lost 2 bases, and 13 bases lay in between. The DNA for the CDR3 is TGTGCCAGCAGCCCGGGATGGGGAGGCAATCAGCCCCAGCATTTT. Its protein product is CASSPGWGGNQPQHF.

The chain's CDR3 is CASSDQGTGYTF. CDR3 coding DNA: TGTGCCAGCAGTGATCAGGGGACTGGCTACACCTTC. The chain couples TRBV6-1 to TRBJ1-2; the D gene is possibly TRBD1 (6 bases). This CDR3 comprises 12 residues. Germline CDR1 is MNHNS and CDR2 is SASEGT. V was clipped by 3 bases and J by 7 bases, with 9 bases between them.

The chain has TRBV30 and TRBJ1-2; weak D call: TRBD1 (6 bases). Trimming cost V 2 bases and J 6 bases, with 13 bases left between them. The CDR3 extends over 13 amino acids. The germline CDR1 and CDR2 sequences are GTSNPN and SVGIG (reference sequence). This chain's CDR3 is CAWSYTGIHGYTF. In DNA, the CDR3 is TGTGCCTGGAGTTACACAGGGATTCATGGCTACACCTTC.